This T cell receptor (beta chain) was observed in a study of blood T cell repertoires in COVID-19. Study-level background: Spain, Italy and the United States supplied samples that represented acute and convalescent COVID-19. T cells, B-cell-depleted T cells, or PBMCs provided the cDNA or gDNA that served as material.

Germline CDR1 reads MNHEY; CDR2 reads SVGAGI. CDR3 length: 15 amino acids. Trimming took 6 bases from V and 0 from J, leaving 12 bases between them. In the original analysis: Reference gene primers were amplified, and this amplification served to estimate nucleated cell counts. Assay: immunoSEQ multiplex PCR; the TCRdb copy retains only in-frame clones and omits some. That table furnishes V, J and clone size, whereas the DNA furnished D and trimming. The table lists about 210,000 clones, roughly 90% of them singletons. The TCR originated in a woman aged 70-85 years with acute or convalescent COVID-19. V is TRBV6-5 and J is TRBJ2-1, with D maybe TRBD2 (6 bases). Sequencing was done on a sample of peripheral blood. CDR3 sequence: CASRLDYSSYNEQFF. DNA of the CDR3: TGTGCCAGCAGGTTGGACTATAGCTCCTACAATGAGCAGTTCTTC.